This T cell receptor beta chain originates from a study of CD8 T cells in ankylosing spondylitis. With 3 bases removed from V and 7 bases from J, the gap between germline ends came to 12 bases. The CDR3 consists of 13 residues. Germline assignment: CDR1 MNHEY and CDR2 SMNVEV (reference sequence). Study-wide findings and caveats: Made up of 7 to 9 highly homologous variants, a TCR beta motif appeared characteristic of ankylosing spondylitis blood. It was reported that disease-linked clones were significantly enriched in matched ankylosing spondylitis synovial fluid. Some motif variants were previously reported in reactive arthritis synovial fluid and blood.

Worth noting for this clonotype: Antigen: not known.

Scientists made TCR beta libraries using quantitative 5'-RACE with molecular barcodes. A single record per CDR3 protein comes from TCRdb applying MiXCR to the 5' RACE reads. The sample lists some 400,000 distinct CDR3 sequences; more than 20% were seen once. The source is a male donor with ankylosing spondylitis. This chain links TRBV27 with TRBJ1-1; no clear D gene. Sequences were obtained from blood, either unsorted or a sorted T cell fraction (not recorded which). As DNA, the CDR3 is TGTGCCAGCAGTTTCACAACTCGGGGTGAAGCTTTCTTT. This codes for CASSFTTRGEAFF.